Given below is one T cell receptor beta chain in context. CDR1 and CDR2 (germline): SGHDT, YYEEEE. J lost 2 bases, V lost 4 bases, and 3 bases had no gene match. The CDR3 covers 16 residues. Investigators performed immunoSEQ version v3.0 at survey level. Only in-frame clones appear in the TCRdb table, and some are missing; sequencing was by immunoSEQ multiplex PCR. The sample holds approximately 17,000 clones, just under 80% seen once. This specimen belongs to a study of long-term antiretroviral therapy in people with HIV. The TCR sequence derives from a woman between 35 and 50 years old with HIV. The chain recombines TRBV5-6 with TRBJ2-2; 12 nucleotides line up with TRBD2. The sequencing here drew on unsorted PBMCs, taken less than 3.3 years after starting antiretroviral therapy. The CDR3 spells CASSILAGGNTGELFF. CDR3 DNA sequence: TGTGCCAGCAGCATACTAGCGGGGGGCAACACCGGGGAGCTGTTTTTT.